Following are 8 T cell receptor beta chains from one sample sequenced in a study of blood T cell repertoires in COVID-19. The repertoire was sequenced with immunoSEQ multiplex PCR; TCRdb's copy has only in-frame clones and lacks some. This sample yields 280,000 or so clones, of which over 75% are seen a single time; approximately 12% belongs to the top ten. The specimen was peripheral blood. These receptor sequences come from a human donor in a cohort sampled during active COVID-19.

This chain connects TRBV7-8 to TRBJ2-7; no clear D. The germline V and J ends were trimmed by 5 bases and 4 bases, with 6 bases remaining between them. The CDR3 has 11 amino acids. Germline V gene data show CDR1 as SGHVS and CDR2 as FQNEAQ. CDR3 sequence: CASSPQYEQYF. The CDR3 DNA sequence: TGTGCCAGCAGCCCACAGTACGAGCAGTACTTC.

The CDR3 DNA is TGTGCCAGCAGCTTGGGGGCAGGATCTTTTCCAGATACGCAGTATTTT. Protein product: CASSLGAGSFPDTQYF. This chain connects TRBV5-4 to TRBJ2-3; D is unresolved. Germline-derived CDR1 and CDR2 are SGHNT and YYREEE (reference sequence). The CDR3 length is 16 residues. Trimming removed 0 bases at V and 4 bases at J, with 15 bases between.

This chain links TRBV7-6 with TRBJ1-3, with D uncertain. Germline V gene lookup returns CDR1 SGHVS and CDR2 FNYEAQ. V gave up 5 bases and J gave up 3 bases, with 11 bases separating them. CDR3 length: 14 amino acids. The CDR3 spells CASSPVVNGNTIYF. The CDR3 DNA sequence: TGTGCCAGCAGCCCGGTGGTCAATGGAAACACCATATATTTT. Complete variable domain (other parts from reference TRBV7-6 and TRBJ1-3): GAGVSQSPRYKVTKRGQDVALRCDPISGHVSLYWYRQALGQGPEFLTYFNYEAQQDKSGLPNDRFSAERPEGSISTLTIQRTEQRDSAMYRCASSPVVNGNTIYFGEGSWLTVV.

Many counts were recorded for this clone. This CDR3 reads CASSSGGTSGSNWIQYF. The CDR3 DNA reads as TGTGCCAGCAGCTCGGGGGGGACTAGCGGGAGTAATTGGATTCAGTACTTC. The gene calls are TRBV5-4 and TRBJ2-4; 14 nucleotides align to TRBD2. This CDR3 has 17 residues. Germline values: CDR1 SGHNT, CDR2 YYREEE (reference sequence). The V and J ends lost 3 bases and 10 bases, in that order; junction bases with no gene match: 12.

The J gene is TRBJ2-7, the V gene TRBV5-1; D is perhaps TRBD1 (6 bases). The V and J ends lost 1 base and 3 bases respectively, with 14 bases between them. This CDR3 has 15 residues. The germline V gene has CDR1 SGHRS and CDR2 YFSETQ. CDR3 coding DNA: TGCGCCAGCAGCTTGTTCGGGACACAGGGCTACGAGCAGTACTTC. It yields the protein CASSLFGTQGYEQYF.

The gene calls are TRBV3-1 (or the pseudogene TRBV3-2) and TRBJ1-1, with a weak D call TRBD1 (5 bases). The germline gives CDR1 LGHDT, CDR2 YNNKEL (reference sequence). V lost 0 bases, J lost 5 bases, and 13 bases lay in between. CDR3 length equals 15 residues. Here the CDR3 reads CASSQDFLGGTEAFF. CDR3 nucleotides: TGTGCCAGCAGCCAAGATTTTCTCGGGGGTACTGAAGCTTTCTTT.

The chain is built from TRBV28 and TRBJ2-5; D is possibly TRBD1 (5 bases). With 3 bases removed from V and 5 bases from J, the gap between germline ends came to 10 bases. Per the germline V gene, CDR1 is MDHEN and CDR2 is SYDVKM. The CDR3 length is 13 residues. CDR3 coding DNA: TGTGCCAGCAGTTTGAGGACACCGGAGACCCAGTACTTC. This translates into CASSLRTPETQYF.

On this clone: Other nucleotide sequences in the sample specify the same CDR3. The chain is built from TRBV11-1 and TRBJ2-7; 10 bases are a match to TRBD1. Germline CDR1 is SGHAT and CDR2 is FQDESV (reference sequence). Losses at the gene ends were 6 bases for V and 4 bases for J; bases not matched to a gene: 6. The CDR3 is made up of 14 amino acids. As DNA, the CDR3 is TGTGCCAGCAGTCAACCGGGACAGGGGTACGAGCAGTACTTC. Translation gives CASSQPGQGYEQYF.